The next 32 T cell receptor beta chains were all read from a single sample in a study of radiotherapy plus CTLA-4 blockade in lung cancer. Sequencing was performed with immunoSEQ multiplex PCR; in TCRdb, only in-frame clones are kept and a portion is missing. Altogether under 90,000 clones are present, roughly 70% being singletons, with the ten largest covering about an eighth. Sequences were derived from peripheral blood, sampled from a patient treated with radiotherapy plus ipilimumab. These receptors were obtained from a human donor with non-small cell lung cancer that progressed on radiotherapy plus ipilimumab.

This clone was found a few times. V and J are TRBV27 and TRBJ1-1; D call uncertain. CDR3 length: 13 residues. V was pared by 2 bases and J by 1 base, with 5 bases between. Per germline, CDR1 MNHEY and CDR2 SMNVEV (reference sequence). CDR3 in amino acids: CASSLAKNTEAFF. Here the CDR3 DNA reads TGTGCCAGCAGTTTAGCGAAGAACACTGAAGCTTTCTTT.

The rearrangement joins TRBV5-4 to TRBJ2-7, with D unresolved. This CDR3 has 13 amino acids. The V and J ends lost 1 base and 0 bases respectively, with 5 bases between them. The germline gives CDR1 SGHNT, CDR2 YYREEE (reference sequence). This CDR3 is CASSLPDSYEQYF. As DNA, the CDR3 is TGTGCCAGCAGCTTGCCAGACTCCTACGAGCAGTACTTC.

The chain recombines TRBV9 with TRBJ1-6; TRBD1 aligns across 7 bases. CDR1 is SGDLS and CDR2 is YYNGEE in the germline V gene. The length of the CDR3 is 14 residues. V shed 3 bases, J shed 10 bases, and the junction held 7 bases outside the gene matches. This chain's CDR3 is CASSETGKNSPLHF. The DNA of the CDR3 is TGTGCCAGCAGCGAGACAGGGAAGAACTCACCCCTCCACTTT.

This chain connects TRBV11-2 to TRBJ2-2, with TRBD2 identical over 8 bases. The V and J ends lost 5 bases and 6 bases, in that order; junction bases with no gene match: 11. The CDR3 extends over 16 amino acids. Germline CDR1 is SGHAT and CDR2 is FQNNGV. The CDR3 loop is CASSPGGRALSGELFF. The CDR3 coding sequence is TGTGCCAGCAGCCCGGGGGGGAGGGCCTTGTCCGGGGAGCTGTTTTTT.

The V call is TRBV6-5, the J call TRBJ1-2; no clear D. The CDR3 loop spans 13 amino acids. Per the germline V gene, CDR1 is MNHEY and CDR2 is SVGAGI. Deletions cut 5 bases from V and 8 bases from J, with 15 bases between. The chain's CDR3 is CASSEWARGGYTF. The DNA of the CDR3 is TGTGCCAGCAGTGAATGGGCCCGCGGCGGCTACACCTTC.

This clone was detected a few times. The chain combines TRBV11-3 with TRBJ2-1, with no clear D. Germline V gene lookup returns CDR1 SGHNT and CDR2 YENEEA. The length of the CDR3 is 13 residues. V was shortened by 3 bases and J by 6 bases, with 9 bases between the two germline ends. The CDR3 loop is CASSFGGSNEQFF. DNA for the CDR3: TGTGCCAGCAGCTTCGGTGGAAGCAATGAGCAGTTCTTC.

The V call is TRBV5-1, the J call TRBJ2-5; 7 bases line up with TRBD1. Germline-derived CDR1 and CDR2 are SGHRS and YFSETQ. This CDR3 region has 16 residues. Losses at the gene ends were 1 base for V and 2 bases for J; bases not matched to a gene: 8. CDR3 sequence reads: CASSLRGGLSQETQYF. In nucleotides, the CDR3 is TGCGCCAGCAGCTTGCGAGGGGGCCTAAGTCAAGAGACCCAGTACTTC. Full variable domain (rest looked up from reference TRBV5-1 and TRBJ2-5): KAGVTQTPRYLIKTRGQQVTLSCSPISGHRSVSWYQQTPGQGLQFLFEYFSETQRNKGNFPGRFSGRQFSNSRSEMNVSTLELGDSALYLCASSLRGGLSQETQYFGPGTRLLVL.

This clone was counted between two and nine times. The chain links TRBV19 to TRBJ2-7; 7 positions agree with TRBD1. V was clipped by 1 base and J by 0 bases; unmatched bases: 3. CDR3 size: 15 residues. Per the germline V gene, CDR1 is LNHDA and CDR2 is SQIVND (reference sequence). The CDR3 spells CASSIGDRPSYEQYF. DNA for the CDR3: TGTGCCAGTAGTATAGGGGACAGACCCTCCTACGAGCAGTACTTC.

The J gene is TRBJ2-1, the V gene TRBV7-3, with 7 nucleotides matching TRBD1. The CDR3 covers 17 residues. Germline V gives CDR1 SGHTA, CDR2 FQGTGA. With 5 bases clipped from V and 8 bases from J, the junction kept 18 bases outside the gene matches. The CDR3: CASSLRDRNVVGDEQFF. DNA of the CDR3: TGTGCCAGCAGCCTCCGGGACAGAAATGTAGTGGGGGATGAGCAGTTCTTC.

V and J are TRBV10-2 and TRBJ2-5; TRBD2 matches at 7 bases. CDR3 length: 14 residues. Germline-derived CDR1 and CDR2 are WSHSY and SAAADI. The CDR3 nucleotides are TGCGCTTCCGGCGGGGGTTGGGGCCAAGAGACCCAGTACTTC. Protein product: CASGGGWGQETQYF.

V usage is TRBV4-1 and J usage is TRBJ2-5; TRBD2 matches 7 bases. The CDR3 is 16 amino acids. The J segment lost 5 bases and the V segment lost 1 base, leaving 10 bases of the junction unmatched. Per the germline V gene, CDR1 is MGHRA and CDR2 is YSYEKL. The CDR3 region is CASSQADRGDVETQYF. The CDR3 DNA sequence: TGCGCCAGCAGCCAAGCCGACCGGGGGGACGTGGAGACCCAGTACTTC.

CDR3: CASSLWGGEEFF. In nucleotides, the CDR3 is TGTGCCAGCAGTTTATGGGGCGGAGAGGAGTTCTTC. The chain joins TRBV27 to TRBJ2-1, with a possible D match to TRBD1 (5 bases). V was trimmed by 1 base and J by 14 bases, leaving 12 bases between them. CDR1 and CDR2 from the germline V gene are MNHEY and SMNVEV (reference sequence). The length of the CDR3 is 12 residues.

This clone was seen only a few times. V usage is TRBV5-5 and J usage is TRBJ1-5; D remains unclear. CDR1 is SGHKS, CDR2 YYEKEE, per germline (reference sequence). The length of the CDR3 is 15 residues. V was trimmed by 1 base and J by 7 bases, leaving 15 bases between them. CDR3 DNA: TGTGCCAGCAGCTTGAGCGATCCAATCGGGCAGCCCCAGCATTTT. It yields the protein CASSLSDPIGQPQHF.

The V gene is TRBV13, the J gene TRBJ2-7; D remains ambiguous. The germline V gene encodes CDR1 PRHDT and CDR2 FYEKMQ (reference sequence). The CDR3 covers 13 residues. Trimming stripped 5 bases from V and 7 bases from J, with 15 bases between. CDR3 amino acids: CASSPERRGEQYF. The CDR3 DNA is TGTGCCAGCAGCCCGGAGCGCCGTGGGGAGCAGTACTTC.

This clone was counted a few times. The rearrangement links TRBV6-5 to TRBJ2-5, with D perhaps TRBD2 (7 bases). This CDR3 has 15 amino acids. V gave up 2 bases and J gave up 5 bases, with 15 bases separating them. Germline CDR1 and CDR2: MNHEY and SVGAGI. The CDR3 region is CASSYLGGAGETQYF. The CDR3 DNA reads TGTGCCAGCAGTTACCTGGGGGGGGCCGGGGAGACCCAGTACTTC.

V and J are TRBV5-6 and TRBJ2-3; D is uncertain. V dropped 0 bases and J dropped 6 bases, with 17 bases sitting between them. The CDR3 totals 16 residues. Germline CDR1 is SGHDT and CDR2 is YYEEEE. CDR3 bases: TGTGCCAGCAGCTTGGCAGGAGCAACCCAGGTGGATACGCAGTATTTT. Protein sequence: CASSLAGATQVDTQYF.

V is TRBV6-5 and J is TRBJ1-6; tentatively, D is TRBD1 (6 bases). The CDR3 has 14 amino acids. CDR1 and CDR2 from the germline V gene are MNHEY and SVGAGI. The V end was cut by 4 bases, the J end by 7 bases, with 11 bases between. The CDR3 reads CASSSTGQNSPLHF. The CDR3 bases are TGTGCCAGCAGTTCTACAGGGCAGAATTCACCCCTCCACTTT.

V is TRBV6-6 and J is TRBJ1-1; D call uncertain. Trimming took off 2 bases at V and 1 base at J, with 5 bases between the two ends. Looked up from germline, CDR1 is MNHNY and CDR2 is SVGAGI (reference sequence). CDR3 size: 13 residues. DNA for the CDR3: TGTGCCAGCAGTTACAATGCGAACACTGAAGCTTTCTTT. Residues: CASSYNANTEAFF.

The CDR3 reads CASSVGLGNTGELFF. The DNA for the CDR3 is TGTGCCAGCAGCGTGGGACTAGGAAATACCGGGGAGCTGTTTTTT. The chain couples TRBV5-8 to TRBJ2-2; 8 nucleotides align to TRBD2. With V trimmed by 4 bases and J by 5 bases, 7 bases remained unmatched. In germline, CDR1 is SGHTS, CDR2 YDEGEE. The CDR3 extends over 15 amino acids. The entire variable domain, with the rest obtained from reference TRBV5-8 and TRBJ2-2, is as follows: EAGVTQSPTHLIKTRGQQATLRCSPISGHTSVYWYQQALGLGLQFLLWYDEGEERNRGNFPPRFSGRQFPNYSSELNVNALELEDSALYLCASSVGLGNTGELFFGEGSRLTVL.

This clone was detected only a few times. V and J are TRBV28 and TRBJ2-7; tentatively, D is TRBD2 (7 bases). With 5 bases removed from V and 2 bases from J, the gap between germline ends came to 10 bases. Germline CDR1 MDHEN, CDR2 SYDVKM. The CDR3 spans 13 residues. The DNA for the CDR3 is TGTGCCAGCAGTGAGGGGGGGGCCTACGAGCAGTACTTC. Its translation: CASSEGGAYEQYF.

V is TRBV19 and J is TRBJ1-2, with TRBD1 matching 7 bases. The germline V gene has CDR1 LNHDA and CDR2 SQIVND (reference sequence). The V gene end was trimmed by 11 bases and the J gene end by 0 bases; junction bases not matched to a gene: 15. The CDR3 contains 16 residues. CDR3 amino acids: CAASRGEWSSNYGYTF. In DNA, the CDR3 is TGTGCCGCCTCCAGGGGGGAATGGTCTTCTAACTATGGCTACACCTTC.

The V call is TRBV2, the J call TRBJ1-2; D call uncertain. The germline V gene has CDR1 SNHLY and CDR2 FYNNEI. The V end lost 10 bases, the J end lost 8 bases, and 20 bases lay between the germline ends. The CDR3 contains 13 residues. The CDR3 spells CATSPTPRAGYTF. As DNA, the CDR3 is TGTGCCACCTCCCCTACCCCTAGGGCGGGCTACACCTTC.

V and J are TRBV7-6 and TRBJ2-7; a possible D gene is TRBD1 (7 bases). The CDR3 runs 18 residues. CDR1 and CDR2 from the germline V gene are SGHVS and FNYEAQ. Trimming removed 4 bases at V and 4 bases at J, with 26 bases between. CDR3: CASSSSTLQGGDGYEQYF. Written as DNA, the CDR3 is TGTGCCAGCAGCTCATCAACCCTCCAGGGGGGCGACGGGTACGAGCAGTACTTC.

The chain has TRBV4-2 and TRBJ2-5, with 12 bases aligning to TRBD2. Germline V gene data show CDR1 as LGHNA and CDR2 as YNFKEQ. Trimming took 0 bases from V and 4 from J; bases not matched to a gene: 6. CDR3 length: 17 amino acids. The CDR3 DNA is TGTGCCAGCAGCCAAGATGGCCCGGGACTAGCGGGAGAGACCCAGTACTTC. This gives the protein CASSQDGPGLAGETQYF.

V is TRBV5-4 and J is TRBJ2-6; possible D gene TRBD1, 5 bases. Germline V gene sequence: CDR1 SGHNT, CDR2 YYREEE (reference sequence). The CDR3 extends over 15 amino acids. Trimming shortened V by 6 bases and J by 8 bases, and 18 bases separated the two germline ends. In nucleotides, the CDR3 is TGTGCCAGCAACCCCTCCGGAGCAGGGACCAACGTCCTGACTTTC. As protein: CASNPSGAGTNVLTF.

This clone was observed a few times. The chain uses TRBV4-1 and TRBJ1-2; D ambiguous. The CDR3 spans 14 residues. The germline CDR1 and CDR2 sequences are MGHRA and YSYEKL. The V end was cut by 4 bases, the J end by 4 bases, with 13 bases between. The CDR3 DNA sequence: TGCGCCAGCAGCCCCGATAGCCTCCGCTATGGCTACACCTTC. Protein sequence: CASSPDSLRYGYTF.

This clone was seen ten or more times. The genes are TRBV19 and TRBJ2-3; D possibly matches TRBD1 or TRBD2 (5 bases each). The CDR3 length is 15 residues. From germline, CDR1 is LNHDA and CDR2 SQIVND (reference sequence). The germline V and J ends were trimmed by 3 bases and 3 bases, with 13 bases remaining between them. Here the CDR3 DNA reads TGTGCCAGTAGTATTTTGGGGGTCTCTACAGATACGCAGTATTTT. Encoded protein: CASSILGVSTDTQYF.

The chain recombines TRBV29-1 with TRBJ1-2; 7 nucleotides agree with TRBD1. This CDR3 has 18 residues. Germline trimming cut 4 bases from V and 3 bases from J; bases unmatched to any gene: 20. CDR1 is SQVTM, CDR2 ANQGSEA, per germline. The CDR3 reads CSVVLHRATGTDDYGYTF. The CDR3 region has the DNA TGCAGCGTTGTCCTACACAGGGCCACCGGGACAGACGACTATGGCTACACCTTC.

The chain combines TRBV11-1 with TRBJ2-1, with D maybe TRBD1 (5 bases). There are 15 residues in the CDR3. In germline, CDR1 is SGHAT, CDR2 FQDESV (reference sequence). The V end was cut by 5 bases, the J end by 0 bases, with 11 bases between. CDR3 sequence: CASSLGASSYNEQFF. In nucleotides, the CDR3 is TGTGCCAGCAGCCTTGGGGCAAGCTCCTACAATGAGCAGTTCTTC.

V usage is TRBV28 and J usage is TRBJ2-3; 11 nucleotides agree with TRBD2. The CDR3 runs to 18 residues. CDR1 MDHEN and CDR2 SYDVKM come from the germline V gene. V lost 3 bases and J lost 1; bases outside the gene matches: 9. The CDR3 spells CASSFPPSGRSRTDTQYF. CDR3 nucleotide sequence: TGTGCCAGCAGTTTCCCTCCTAGCGGGAGGTCACGCACAGATACGCAGTATTTT.

The CDR3 DNA sequence: TGTGCCAGCAGTTTCTACAATCAGCCCCAGCATTTT. It codes for CASSFYNQPQHF. The chain links TRBV28 to TRBJ1-5, with no clear D. Germline V gene data show CDR1 as MDHEN and CDR2 as SYDVKM. The CDR3 totals 12 residues. The V and J ends lost 3 bases and 3 bases respectively, with 3 bases between them.

This clone was seen once. This chain connects TRBV6-5 to TRBJ2-1, with D maybe TRBD2 (7 bases). Germline V gene data show CDR1 as MNHEY and CDR2 as SVGAGI. This CDR3 region has 16 residues. The germline V and J ends were trimmed by 1 base and 2 bases, with 12 bases remaining between them. CDR3 residues: CASSYWGGRTYNEQFF. As DNA, the CDR3 is TGTGCCAGCAGTTACTGGGGGGGGCGGACCTACAATGAGCAGTTCTTC.